This T cell receptor (beta chain) was recovered during a study of shared clonotypes between healthy human individuals. Study-level results: Clonotype sharing among donors, it was expected, would be affected by sequencing depth. Estimated richness values were generally larger in naive subsets than in memory subsets.

The run depth of the assay was deep. Sorted-subset replicate PCR reactions were performed with 150 to 200 ng DNA, corresponding to some 32,000 T cell genomes. TCRdb keeps only in-frame clones here, not all; method: immunoSEQ multiplex PCR. The sample comprises roughly 2.4 million clones, about 94% of which are singletons, and about 0.13% rests with the top ten. Points on this clone: Its antigen is unidentified.

The V gene's germline CDR1 is MNHNS and CDR2 SASEGT. This CDR3 contains 16 residues. The V and J ends lost 4 bases and 4 bases, in that order; junction bases with no gene match: 5. Material for sequencing was naive CD4+ T cells sorted from blood. This sample's subset: CD45RA+ positively selected. The rearrangement joins TRBV6-1 to TRBJ2-1, with 12 nucleotides matching TRBD2. The origin of this receptor is a man younger than 30 in good health. The CDR3 spells CASSVGLAGKYNEQFF. The DNA of the CDR3 is TGTGCCAGCAGTGTTGGACTAGCGGGGAAATACAATGAGCAGTTCTTC.